The 18 T cell receptor beta chains below come from one sample, sequenced in a study of blood T cell repertoires in COVID-19 (dated by TCRdb to the early 2020s). Library preparation was by the immunoSEQ multiplex PCR assay. TCRdb provides this immuneACCESS table in a form limited to in-frame rearrangements. Some clones are lacking; in checked studies, under half of them reflect an unresolved V gene, and why the rest are absent is not known. Present in this sample are a few hundred thousand clones, about 79% of which were seen just once. In total, the top ten clones hold 9.7% of the sample. Sequenced sample: peripheral blood. The receptor source for this set is a man between 50 and 59 years old with active or convalescent COVID-19.

The V call is TRBV2, the J call TRBJ1-1; no clear D gene. Per germline, CDR1 SNHLY and CDR2 FYNNEI. This CDR3 region has 14 residues. Between the trimmed V and J ends, which lost 4 bases and 7 bases, there was a span of 16 bases. The CDR3 DNA is TGTGCCAGCAGTGGGAGGACGACTGCCGATGAAGCTTTCTTT. Protein: CASSGRTTADEAFF. Together with reference TRBV2 and TRBJ1-1, the CDR3 gives the full variable domain: EPEVTQTPSHQVTQMGQEVILRCVPISNHLYFYWYRQILGQKVEFLVSFYNNEISEKSEIFDDQFSVERPDGSNFTLKIRSTKLEDSAMYFCASSGRTTADEAFFGQGTRLTVV.

This clone showed up just once. Different DNA sequences within this sample yield the same CDR3. The chain has TRBV19 and TRBJ2-1; 10 bases match TRBD2. Germline trimming cut 5 bases from V and 3 bases from J; bases unmatched to any gene: 1. This CDR3 contains 14 residues. CDR1 and CDR2 (germline): LNHDA, SQIVND (reference sequence). The CDR3 nucleotides are TGTGCCAGTAGTTCTAGCGGGAGCTACAATGAGCAGTTCTTC. Translating gives CASSSSGSYNEQFF. Full variable domain (outside the CDR3, taken from reference TRBV19 and TRBJ2-1): DGGITQSPKYLFRKEGQNVTLSCEQNLNHDAMYWYRQDPGQGLRLIYYSQIVNDFQKGDIAEGYSVSREKKESFPLTVTSAQKNPTAFYLCASSSSGSYNEQFFGPGTRLTVL.

The rearrangement joins TRBV24-1 to TRBJ2-2, with TRBD1 matching over 8 bases. Trimming cost V 4 bases and J 6 bases; bases outside gene matches: 9. CDR1 is KGHDR and CDR2 is SFDVKD in the germline V gene. The CDR3 runs to 16 residues. DNA of the CDR3: TGTGCCACCAGTGACCCCGGACAGGGAGGCCCCGGGGAGCTGTTTTTT. Protein: CATSDPGQGGPGELFF.

The CDR3 sequence: CSVEGAGDSYEQYF. The CDR3 DNA reads as TGCAGCGTTGAAGGGGCAGGGGACTCCTACGAGCAGTACTTC. The rearrangement links TRBV29-1 to TRBJ2-7, with D perhaps TRBD1 (6 bases). The V end was cut by 1 base, the J end by 0 bases, with 10 bases between. CDR1 and CDR2 (germline): SQVTM, ANQGSEA. CDR3 length equals 14 residues.

The J gene is TRBJ2-5, the V gene TRBV24-1; 14 nucleotides match TRBD2. The CDR3 is 19 amino acids. The V and J ends lost 4 bases and 5 bases, in that order; junction bases with no gene match: 14. The germline gives CDR1 KGHDR, CDR2 SFDVKD. CDR3 residues: CATSDPGLAGAINRETQYF. The CDR3 coding sequence is TGTGCCACCAGTGACCCGGGACTAGCGGGAGCGATTAACCGGGAGACCCAGTACTTC.

The V call is TRBV7-2, the J call TRBJ1-6, with 8 bases that match TRBD1. The CDR3 is 15 residues long. CDR1 and CDR2 (germline): SGHTA, FQGNSA. Losses at the gene ends were 3 bases for V and 9 bases for J; bases not matched to a gene: 7. The CDR3 loop reads CASSFQGATSSPLHF. The CDR3 DNA follows: TGTGCCAGCAGCTTCCAGGGGGCGACCTCTTCACCCCTCCACTTT.

The chain couples TRBV5-1 to TRBJ2-3; 9 bases agree with TRBD2. CDR1 is SGHRS and CDR2 is YFSETQ in the germline V gene. The CDR3 loop spans 14 amino acids. Trimming at V came to 4 bases and at J to 5 bases, leaving 5 bases not matched to a gene. The CDR3 loop reads CASSPSGVVDTQYF. The CDR3 region has the DNA TGCGCCAGCAGCCCTAGCGGGGTGGTAGATACGCAGTATTTT. Together with reference TRBV5-1 and TRBJ2-3, the CDR3 gives the full variable domain: KAGVTQTPRYLIKTRGQQVTLSCSPISGHRSVSWYQQTPGQGLQFLFEYFSETQRNKGNFPGRFSGRQFSNSRSEMNVSTLELGDSALYLCASSPSGVVDTQYFGPGTRLTVL.

The gene calls are TRBV2 and TRBJ2-4, with a possible D match to TRBD2 (6 bases). The germline V gene has CDR1 SNHLY and CDR2 FYNNEI. V was pared by 8 bases and J by 7 bases, with 9 bases between. CDR3 length equals 11 residues. The CDR3 coding sequence is TGTGCCAGCTCGGGACTCAACATTCAGTACTTC. It yields the protein CASSGLNIQYF.

A word on this clone: The same CDR3 is also encoded by other DNA sequences in this sample. V and J are TRBV6-5 and TRBJ1-1; a weak D match, TRBD1 (5 bases). CDR1 and CDR2 (germline): MNHEY, SVGAGI. V was shortened by 3 bases and J by 5 bases, with 7 bases between the two germline ends. There are 12 residues in the CDR3. CDR3 residues: CASSYGGTEAFF. Here the CDR3 DNA reads TGTGCCAGCAGTTATGGGGGGACTGAAGCTTTCTTT.

The rearrangement links TRBV24-1 to TRBJ1-2; D is unclear. The germline V gene has CDR1 KGHDR and CDR2 SFDVKD. The CDR3 runs to 15 residues. V was trimmed by 1 base and J by 1 base, leaving 9 bases between them. The CDR3 DNA sequence: TGTGCCACCAGTGATTTTCGAGGTGGTAACTATGGCTACACCTTC. It specifies CATSDFRGGNYGYTF.

This clone was detected only once. The chain is built from TRBV5-6 and TRBJ1-3; D may be TRBD1 (5 bases). Germline-derived CDR1 and CDR2 are SGHDT and YYEEEE. Between the trimmed V and J ends, which lost 2 bases and 4 bases, there was a span of 13 bases. The CDR3 is made up of 15 amino acids. The CDR3 sequence: CASSFMGPVGNTIYF. CDR3 nucleotides: TGTGCCAGCAGCTTCATGGGGCCGGTAGGAAACACCATATATTTT.

This chain links TRBV15 with TRBJ2-3, with unresolved D. CDR3 length: 15 amino acids. From germline, CDR1 is LNHNV and CDR2 YYDKDF (reference sequence). Trimming removed 0 bases from V and 0 bases from J, with 7 bases in between. The CDR3 DNA reads TGTGCCACCAGCAGAGATCCCCGGAGCACAGATACGCAGTATTTT. Its translation is CATSRDPRSTDTQYF. Looking up the rest from reference TRBV15 and TRBJ2-3 gives the full variable domain: DAMVIQNPRYQVTQFGKPVTLSCSQTLNHNVMYWYQQKSSQAPKLLFHYYDKDFNNEADTPDNFQSRRPNTSFCFLDIRSPGLGDTAMYLCATSRDPRSTDTQYFGPGTRLTVL.

V is TRBV7-9 and J is TRBJ2-7, with D possibly being TRBD1 (6 bases). The CDR3 has 14 amino acids. The germline gives CDR1 SEHNR, CDR2 FQNEAQ (reference sequence). Deletions cut 0 bases from V and 12 bases from J, with 18 bases between. CDR3: CASSLALVPADRYF. DNA of the CDR3: TGTGCCAGCAGCTTAGCACTCGTCCCGGCGGACAGGTACTTC.

The rearrangement links TRBV9 to TRBJ1-2, with TRBD1 identical over 7 bases. The CDR3 loop spans 14 amino acids. With V trimmed by 4 bases and J by 2 bases, 5 bases remained unmatched. The germline gives CDR1 SGDLS, CDR2 YYNGEE. The CDR3, as DNA: TGTGCCAGCAGCCCAATGGGACAGAACTATGGCTACACCTTC. Translating gives CASSPMGQNYGYTF. Drawing the rest from reference TRBV9 and TRBJ1-2, the complete variable domain is DSGVTQTPKHLITATGQRVTLRCSPRSGDLSVYWYQQSLDQGLQFLIQYYNGEERAKGNILERFSAQQFPDLHSELNLSSLELGDSALYFCASSPMGQNYGYTFGSGTRLTVV.

About this clone itself: At the DNA level, this CDR3 is encoded by other sequences in the same sample as well. The chain is built from TRBV4-1 and TRBJ2-1; 15 bases map to TRBD2. Germline V lookup: CDR1 MGHRA, CDR2 YSYEKL. V was clipped by 0 bases and J by 7 bases; unmatched bases: 10. CDR3 size: 19 residues. CDR3: CASSQEVGLAGGGRNEQFF. CDR3 bases: TGCGCCAGCAGCCAAGAGGTTGGACTAGCGGGAGGGGGGAGGAATGAGCAGTTCTTC.

The count of this clone is one. The rearrangement links TRBV13 to TRBJ1-2, with D unresolved. CDR3 size: 15 residues. With 0 bases removed from V and 1 base from J, the gap between germline ends came to 9 bases. CDR1 is PRHDT and CDR2 is FYEKMQ in the germline V gene (reference sequence). This CDR3 is CASSLGQAYNYGYTF. Written as DNA, the CDR3 is TGTGCCAGCAGCTTAGGTCAGGCGTATAACTATGGCTACACCTTC.

The rearrangement links TRBV10-3 to TRBJ1-2, with TRBD1 matching 7 bases. The V gene's germline CDR1 is ENHRY and CDR2 SYGVKD. V lost 11 bases to trimming and J lost 7 bases; unmatched junction nucleotides: 22. The CDR3 sequence is 16 residues long. The CDR3 nucleotides are TGTGCCTCATCCGGAAGACAGGGTATTAGTGCCGTTGGCTACACCTTC. It codes for CASSGRQGISAVGYTF.

This chain links TRBV3-1 (or the pseudogene TRBV3-2) with TRBJ2-5, with 7 bases identical to TRBD2. This CDR3 comprises 14 residues. V shed 4 bases, J shed 7 bases, and the junction held 9 bases outside the gene matches. CDR1 is LGHDT, CDR2 YNNKEL, per germline (reference sequence). The CDR3 DNA reads TGTGCCAGCAGCCTGGGGGAGGGGTGGGCGACCCAGTACTTC. Amino acids: CASSLGEGWATQYF.